This T cell receptor beta chain was sequenced in a study of response to subunit inactivated influenza vaccine. TCRdb itself ran the RT-PCR reads through MiXCR, one entry per CDR3 protein. The sample lists about 540,000 distinct CDR3 sequences, approximately 24% occurring once. This clonotype appeared a few times. This CDR3 has 12 residues. Germline V gene sequence: CDR1 LNHNV, CDR2 YYDKDF (reference sequence). Between the trimmed V and J ends, which lost 5 bases and 6 bases, there was a span of 11 bases. The same sample was also studied in work on T cells expressing NK-cell markers. According to that study: Beta-chain TCR cDNA was generated via 5'RACE template switching with UMIs. Cells sorted as CD3+CD56+NKG2C+, CD3+CD56+NKG2C- and CD3+CD56-NKG2C+ T cells supplied the TCR beta repertoires. The contribution of dominant NKG2C+ clonotypes to CD8+ T cells in a handful of donors was 1.0-7.0%. Where a handful of donors were concerned, these clonotypes also led the CD3+CD56-NKG2C+ fraction. The study left the HCMV specificity of expanded NKG2C+ T cell clones unresolved.

This chain connects TRBV15 to TRBJ2-7, with no clear D. The sequencing here drew on CD4+ T cells sorted from PBMCs, taken 11 to 12 days after vaccination. The TCR was taken from a man over 45 who received an inactivated influenza vaccine. The CDR3 region is CATSPARAEQYF. Here the CDR3 DNA reads TGTGCCACCAGCCCGGCTCGGGCCGAGCAGTACTTC. Full variable domain (rest looked up from reference TRBV15 and TRBJ2-7): DAMVIQNPRYQVTQFGKPVTLSCSQTLNHNVMYWYQQKSSQAPKLLFHYYDKDFNNEADTPDNFQSRRPNTSFCFLDIRSPGLGDTAMYLCATSPARAEQYFGPGTRLTVT.